A single sample is the source of the 8 T cell receptor beta chains below, sequenced in a study of blood T cells in healthy people across ages. Together with a sample-barcoded 5' primer, a J-beta primer mix was included in a second PCR lasting roughly 6 to 12 cycles. MiXCR, run by TCRdb on the 5' RACE reads, gives a single entry per CDR3 protein. The table lists 780,000 or so distinct CDR3 sequences, approximately 53% of them singletons. The sample taken for sequencing was blood. The receptors were gathered from a man older than 75 in good health.

The chain combines TRBV7-2 with TRBJ2-7, with D tentatively TRBD1 or TRBD2 (5 bases each). CDR3 size: 15 residues. CDR1 and CDR2 from the germline V gene are SGHTA and FQGNSA. Trimming shortened V by 5 bases and J by 5 bases, and 19 bases separated the two germline ends. Here the CDR3 reads CASSAGVRAINEQYF. CDR3 nucleotide sequence: TGTGCCAGCAGCGCCGGGGTCAGGGCCATCAACGAGCAGTACTTC.

This clonotype turned up a few times. This chain links TRBV6-5 with TRBJ1-2; D is undetermined. This CDR3 region has 14 residues. Trimming stripped 6 bases from V and 4 bases from J, with 15 bases between. Germline CDR1 is MNHEY and CDR2 is SVGAGI. CDR3 sequence reads: CASSQRPGSYGYTF. CDR3 in DNA: TGTGCCAGCAGCCAACGACCCGGGAGCTATGGCTACACCTTC.

This clonotype was counted a single time. The CDR3 reads CATSGFPGLAGDEQYF. The CDR3 coding sequence is TGTGCCACCAGTGGCTTCCCGGGACTAGCGGGAGACGAGCAGTACTTC. The chain employs TRBV24-1 and TRBJ2-7; 14 bases are shared with TRBD2. Unmatched junction bases numbered 7, after V lost 5 bases and J lost 5 bases. The CDR3 runs 16 residues. Germline loops: CDR1 KGHDR, CDR2 SFDVKD.

For this clonotype: Relative to the germline gene, one junction end is altered; a read error may explain this. The gene calls are TRBV29-1 and TRBJ1-2, with 7 positions matching TRBD1. There are 15 residues in the CDR3. Germline V gives CDR1 SQVTM, CDR2 ANQGSEA. The CDR3 nucleotides are TGCAGCGTCCCCCTACAGGGGATCCCTAACAATGGCTACACCTTC. Amino acid sequence: CSVPLQGIPNNGYTF.

The chain links TRBV20-1 to TRBJ2-5; maybe TRBD2 (5 bases). Trimming removed 2 bases from V and 11 bases from J, with 24 bases in between. Germline CDR1 is DFQATT and CDR2 is SNEGSKA (reference sequence). The CDR3 contains 15 residues. The CDR3 region has the DNA TGCAGTGCTAGACCCTCCCCGGGCGGGTACAATGAGCAGTACTTC. It encodes CSARPSPGGYNEQYF.

In DNA form, the CDR3 reads TGTGCCAGCAGGGGGGGGATGATGTGGCAAGGCTACACCTTC. This sequence encodes CASRGGMMWQGYTF. This rearrangement joins TRBV27 to TRBJ1-2, with D perhaps matching TRBD1 (5 bases). This CDR3 is built from 14 residues. V was trimmed by 6 bases and J by 8 bases, leaving 19 bases between them. Germline-derived CDR1 and CDR2 are MNHEY and SMNVEV (reference sequence).

This sequence joins TRBV7-9 and TRBJ2-5; 11 bases agree with TRBD2. Trimming removed 5 bases from V and 0 bases from J; junction bases left unmatched: 5. CDR1 SEHNR and CDR2 FQNEAQ come from the germline V gene (reference sequence). The CDR3 consists of 16 residues. The CDR3 is CASSTKTSGDQETQYF. The CDR3, as DNA: TGTGCCAGCAGCACGAAGACTAGCGGGGACCAAGAGACCCAGTACTTC.

Here the CDR3 DNA reads TGTGCCAGCAGTTCTATATGTCTAGCGGGGGGATTCAAAAACATTCAGTACTTC. Protein product: CASSSICLAGGFKNIQYF. The chain employs TRBV28 and TRBJ2-5, with 11 bases fitting TRBD2. The J call may be in error: the DNA end matches TRBJ2-4 better. Germline lookup yields CDR1 MDHEN and CDR2 SYDVKM. The length of the CDR3 is 18 residues.